A single sample gave rise to the 30 T cell receptor beta chains below, sequenced in a study of blood T cell repertoires in COVID-19. Assay used: immunoSEQ multiplex PCR; TCRdb lists only in-frame clones, some missing. The table includes over 450,000 clones, roughly nine tenths detected once. Sequenced sample: peripheral blood. These receptors all come from a man aged 18-30 years with COVID-19, enrolled during active disease.

DNA for the CDR3: TGTGCCAGCAGACCCGCGGGACAGGGATCCGGGGAGCTGTTTTTT. It codes for CASRPAGQGSGELFF. The chain employs TRBV6-5 and TRBJ2-2; 9 bases align to TRBD1. The CDR3 has 15 amino acids. With V trimmed by 6 bases and J by 6 bases, 8 bases remained unmatched. Per germline, CDR1 MNHEY and CDR2 SVGAGI.

The V gene is TRBV4-1, the J gene TRBJ2-1, with D uncertain. Trimming removed 7 bases from V and 0 bases from J, with 10 bases in between. The germline V gene encodes CDR1 MGHRA and CDR2 YSYEKL. The CDR3 length is 14 residues. This CDR3 is CASMTRLSYNEQFF. CDR3 nucleotides: TGCGCCAGCATGACTCGACTCTCCTACAATGAGCAGTTCTTC.

Notes on this clone: Other DNA sequences in this specimen translate into the identical CDR3. The chain is built from TRBV24-1 and TRBJ2-3, with TRBD1 identical over 9 bases. CDR1 and CDR2 from the germline V gene are KGHDR and SFDVKD. The CDR3 covers 15 residues. The J segment lost 1 base and the V segment lost 4 bases, leaving 2 bases of the junction unmatched. Written as DNA, the CDR3 is TGTGCCACCAGTGACCGGGACAGGGGCACAGATACGCAGTATTTT. Translated: CATSDRDRGTDTQYF.

In this sample, this clone turned up a few times. The chain employs TRBV6-5 and TRBJ1-6; 8 bases agree with TRBD1. From germline, CDR1 is MNHEY and CDR2 SVGAGI. J gave up 7 bases and V 5 bases, and 1 base lay outside the gene matches. The CDR3 consists of 13 residues. The CDR3 region has the DNA TGTGCCAGCAGTCGGACAGGGAATTCACCCCTCCACTTT. Protein: CASSRTGNSPLHF.

V gene TRBV9 combines with J gene TRBJ1-6, with 7 bases lining up with TRBD1. Looked up from germline, CDR1 is SGDLS and CDR2 is YYNGEE. Trimming cost V 4 bases and J 9 bases; bases outside gene matches: 13. The length of the CDR3 is 16 residues. CDR3 sequence (DNA): TGTGCCAGCAGCCCGCCTACAGGGGTTGCTGGTTCACCCCTCCACTTT. Translating it yields CASSPPTGVAGSPLHF.

The sample holds many counts of this clone. This chain connects TRBV12-3 or TRBV12-4 to TRBJ1-2; 8 positions agree with TRBD1. This CDR3 is 13 amino acids long. V lost 5 bases to trimming and J lost 7 bases; unmatched junction nucleotides: 6. The CDR3 DNA sequence: TGTGCCAGCAGTCGACAGGGGTCGTCTGGCTACACCTTC. Protein product: CASSRQGSSGYTF.

The chain's CDR3 is CAWSVKGAHTEAFF. The CDR3 coding sequence is TGTGCCTGGAGTGTGAAGGGGGCACACACTGAAGCTTTCTTT. The V call is TRBV30, the J call TRBJ1-1, with 7 bases matching TRBD1. The V gene end was trimmed by 0 bases and the J gene end by 3 bases; junction bases not matched to a gene: 4. CDR1 GTSNPN and CDR2 SVGIG come from the germline V gene (reference sequence). There are 14 residues in the CDR3.

The V call is TRBV12-5, the J call TRBJ2-1; the match to TRBD2 covers 11 bases. The germline gives CDR1 LGHNT, CDR2 FRNRAP. V gave up 0 bases and J gave up 9 bases; unmatched junction bases: 7. The CDR3 covers 16 residues. The CDR3 is CASGLVISGGASEQFF. The CDR3 DNA follows: TGTGCTAGTGGTTTGGTTATTAGCGGGGGGGCTAGTGAGCAGTTCTTC.

The chain uses TRBV29-1 and TRBJ2-5; perhaps TRBD2 as D (5 bases). Per the germline V gene, CDR1 is SQVTM and CDR2 is ANQGSEA. This CDR3 is built from 13 residues. Trimming left V 4 bases short and J 4 bases short, with 13 bases between. The CDR3 reads CSVASGIGETQYF. CDR3 bases: TGCAGCGTTGCGTCGGGGATAGGAGAGACCCAGTACTTC.

The V call is TRBV6-5, the J call TRBJ2-2; D remains ambiguous. V gave up 6 bases and J gave up 1 base, with 9 bases separating them. Germline V CDR1 and CDR2: MNHEY, SVGAGI. This CDR3 has 14 residues. The CDR3 nucleotides read TGTGCCAGCAGCTTGACACTGAACACCGGGGAGCTGTTTTTT. It is translated as CASSLTLNTGELFF.

The rearrangement links TRBV18 to TRBJ2-5, with 9 bases identical to TRBD1. This CDR3 is 13 amino acids long. The V gene end was trimmed by 6 bases and the J gene end by 5 bases; junction bases not matched to a gene: 4. Looked up from germline, CDR1 is KGHSH and CDR2 is LQKENI. CDR3 sequence reads: CASSRTGAETQYF. The DNA of the CDR3 is TGTGCCAGCTCCCGGACAGGGGCCGAGACCCAGTACTTC.

The chain combines TRBV3-1 (or the pseudogene TRBV3-2) with TRBJ2-7; 12 nucleotides line up with TRBD2. This CDR3 comprises 17 residues. Germline assignment: CDR1 LGHDT and CDR2 YNNKEL (reference sequence). V lost 4 bases, J lost 3 bases, and 10 bases stayed unmatched. CDR3 nucleotide sequence: TGTGCCAGCAGCCCCGGGACTAGCGGGCTCATCGGCTACGAGCAGTACTTC. This sequence encodes CASSPGTSGLIGYEQYF.

The rearrangement uses TRBV6-5 and TRBJ2-1, with 8 bases fitting TRBD2. Losses at the gene ends were 7 bases for V and 7 bases for J; bases not matched to a gene: 6. This CDR3 is 13 amino acids long. In germline, CDR1 is MNHEY, CDR2 SVGAGI. CDR3 bases: TGTGCCAGCAAGGTCGGGGGGGCTAATGAGCAGTTCTTC. Translation: CASKVGGANEQFF.

V usage is TRBV7-3 and J usage is TRBJ2-1; 8 bases are shared with TRBD2. The ends lost 1 base at V and 10 bases at J; junction bases unmatched: 12. The length of the CDR3 is 16 residues. Germline values: CDR1 SGHTA, CDR2 FQGTGA. The CDR3 protein is CASSLSSQREFGEQFF. CDR3 DNA: TGTGCCAGCAGCTTAAGTAGCCAGCGGGAGTTTGGCGAGCAGTTCTTC. Full variable domain (rest looked up from reference TRBV7-3 and TRBJ2-1): GAGVSQTPSNKVTEKGKYVELRCDPISGHTALYWYRQSLGQGPEFLIYFQGTGAADDSGLPNDRFFAVRPEGSVSTLKIQRTERGDSAVYLCASSLSSQREFGEQFFGPGTRLTVL.

The genes are TRBV5-1 and TRBJ2-1; 11 bases match TRBD2. The CDR3 has 14 amino acids. Germline V lookup: CDR1 SGHRS, CDR2 YFSETQ. V lost 3 bases to trimming and J lost 10 bases; unmatched junction nucleotides: 6. CDR3 residues: CASSYEVAGGEQFF. CDR3 DNA: TGCGCCAGCAGCTACGAGGTAGCGGGAGGGGAGCAGTTCTTC.

The rearrangement joins TRBV19 to TRBJ1-2, with a tentative D call TRBD1 (5 bases). The CDR3 runs to 15 residues. V shed 0 bases and J shed 6 bases, with 14 bases lying between them. The V gene's germline CDR1 is LNHDA and CDR2 SQIVND (reference sequence). CDR3 loop: CASSIERPQGNGYTF. DNA of the CDR3: TGTGCCAGTAGTATAGAAAGACCCCAGGGAAATGGCTACACCTTC.

This CDR3 is CATSRVVGYEQYF. The CDR3 nucleotides read TGTGCCACCAGCAGAGTGGTCGGCTACGAGCAGTACTTC. The chain combines TRBV15 with TRBJ2-7; D unresolved. V dropped 1 base and J dropped 3 bases, with 7 bases sitting between them. The CDR3 runs 13 residues. Germline CDR1 is LNHNV and CDR2 is YYDKDF (reference sequence).

The chain joins TRBV5-5 to TRBJ2-5; D gene ambiguous. This CDR3 comprises 14 residues. The germline V gene encodes CDR1 SGHKS and CDR2 YYEKEE (reference sequence). V was trimmed by 1 base and J by 1 base, leaving 8 bases between them. The CDR3 coding sequence is TGTGCCAGCAGCTTGTGGCTCTTCCAAGAGACCCAGTACTTC. Translated: CASSLWLFQETQYF. Using reference TRBV5-5 and TRBJ2-5 for the parts outside the CDR3, the full variable domain is DAGVTQSPTHLIKTRGQQVTLRCSPISGHKSVSWYQQVLGQGPQFIFQYYEKEERGRGNFPDRFSARQFPNYSSELNVNALLLGDSALYLCASSLWLFQETQYFGPGTRLLVL.

The V gene is TRBV27, the J gene TRBJ2-1; 7 nucleotides agree with TRBD2. J was trimmed by 8 bases and V by 4 bases; bases with no gene match: 5. Per germline, CDR1 MNHEY and CDR2 SMNVEV (reference sequence). CDR3 length: 13 residues. The CDR3 protein is CASSWEGGYEQFF. DNA for the CDR3: TGTGCCAGCAGTTGGGAGGGAGGGTATGAGCAGTTCTTC.

The chain joins TRBV5-4 to TRBJ2-7; 7 bases match TRBD2. Trimming cost V 0 bases and J 5 bases; bases outside gene matches: 5. CDR1 SGHNT and CDR2 YYREEE come from the germline V gene (reference sequence). CDR3 size: 14 residues. The CDR3 bases are TGTGCCAGCAGCTTGGGAGCGGCGGGGGACGAGCAGTACTTC. Translating gives CASSLGAAGDEQYF.

The chain has TRBV6-4 and TRBJ1-6; D remains ambiguous. The CDR3 contains 15 residues. In germline, CDR1 is MRHNA, CDR2 SNTAGT. Trimming removed 7 bases from V and 0 bases from J, with 10 bases in between. CDR3 region: CASKIGGSYNSPLHF. For the CDR3, the DNA is TGTGCCAGCAAAATAGGCGGCTCCTATAATTCACCCCTCCACTTT.

The V call is TRBV12-2, the J call TRBJ2-1; the listed D gene, TRBD2, was not tested against the DNA. TRBV12-2 corresponds to a pseudogene. This CDR3 contains 14 residues. The CDR3 loop is CASRLVRPGDEQFF. CDR3 coding DNA: TGTGCAAGTCGCTTAGTGAGGCCCGGCGATGAGCAGTTCTTC.

This rearrangement joins TRBV15 to TRBJ1-2, with D possibly matching TRBD1 (6 bases). Germline V lookup: CDR1 LNHNV, CDR2 YYDKDF (reference sequence). The CDR3 covers 15 residues. V gave up 1 base and J gave up 5 bases, with 14 bases separating them. CDR3 nucleotides: TGTGCCACCAGCAGAGGCACAGGGCTTGGGTATGGCTACACCTTC. It specifies CATSRGTGLGYGYTF.

The DNA for the CDR3 is TGTGCCAGCAAAAGAAAGGGACAGACGAGGAACACTGAAGCTTTCTTT. Amino acids: CASKRKGQTRNTEAFF. The chain combines TRBV7-9 with TRBJ1-1; 7 bases are shared with TRBD1. Germline CDR1 reads SEHNR; CDR2 reads FQNEAQ (reference sequence). Trimming removed 7 bases from V and 1 base from J; junction bases left unmatched: 12. CDR3 length: 16 amino acids.

This clone was seen a single time. Other DNA sequences in the sample encode the same CDR3. The chain couples TRBV6-5 to TRBJ1-4; maybe TRBD1 (5 bases). In germline, CDR1 is MNHEY, CDR2 SVGAGI. The CDR3 totals 13 residues. Trimming took 6 bases from V and 1 from J, leaving 6 bases between them. The CDR3 nucleotides are TGTGCCAGCAGGGGGCAAACTAATGAAAAACTGTTTTTT. This gives the protein CASRGQTNEKLFF.

The rearrangement joins TRBV24-1 to TRBJ2-1; D possibly corresponds to TRBD1 (5 bases). Germline CDR1 is KGHDR and CDR2 is SFDVKD. V dropped 1 base and J dropped 2 bases, with 8 bases sitting between them. This CDR3 has 15 residues. The CDR3 here is CATSDFQGTYNEQFF. For the CDR3, the DNA is TGTGCCACCAGTGATTTTCAGGGTACCTACAATGAGCAGTTCTTC.

The chain employs TRBV3-1 (or the pseudogene TRBV3-2) and TRBJ2-7; 14 positions agree with TRBD2. The CDR3 has 17 amino acids. V was clipped by 4 bases and J by 2 bases; unmatched bases: 7. Germline V gene lookup returns CDR1 LGHDT and CDR2 YNNKEL (reference sequence). The CDR3 coding sequence is TGTGCCAGCAGCCGCTCCGGACTAGCGGGAGGTACCTACGAGCAGTACTTC. The encoded protein is CASSRSGLAGGTYEQYF.

The genes are TRBV5-1 and TRBJ1-2; 8 bases line up with TRBD1. The CDR3 is made up of 13 amino acids. Germline CDR1 and CDR2: SGHRS and YFSETQ. V lost 3 bases, J lost 4 bases, and 2 bases stayed unmatched. Here the CDR3 DNA reads TGCGCCAGCAGCTCGGGACAGGTCTATGGCTACACCTTC. Residues: CASSSGQVYGYTF.

The genes are TRBV3-1 (or the pseudogene TRBV3-2) and TRBJ2-1, with 14 bases that match TRBD2. The CDR3 contains 17 residues. The V and J ends lost 6 bases and 7 bases, in that order; junction bases with no gene match: 11. Germline CDR1 is LGHDT and CDR2 is YNNKEL (reference sequence). CDR3 loop: CASRRGTSGSLGNEQFF. For the CDR3, the DNA is TGTGCCAGCAGGAGAGGGACTAGCGGGAGTCTCGGGAATGAGCAGTTCTTC.

This chain uses TRBV15 with TRBJ2-1, with D uncertain. Germline CDR1 is LNHNV and CDR2 is YYDKDF (reference sequence). Trimming took 5 bases from V and 0 from J, leaving 14 bases between them. This CDR3 comprises 16 residues. CDR3 sequence: CATSDKILASYNEQFF. Written as DNA, the CDR3 is TGTGCCACCAGCGATAAGATTTTGGCCTCCTACAATGAGCAGTTCTTC.